This T cell receptor (beta chain) was documented in a study of T cells after posttransplantation cyclophosphamide. Whole-study results and caveats: TRB clonality was highly associated with recipient CMV seropositivity and reactivation. Later blood repertoires were often dominated by clones from the donor CD8+ memory compartment. TRB overlap between skin or GI tissue T cells and blood was limited.

This clone was seen repeatedly, ten times or more. As yet, its antigen is unknown. Here immunoSEQ multiplex PCR was the method, and the copy in TCRdb shows in-frame clones only, minus some. The sample yields 6,500 to 9,500 clones, without any singletons. The length of the CDR3 is 15 residues. Germline CDR1 is SGHTA and CDR2 is FQGNSA. V was pared by 6 bases and J by 4 bases, with 7 bases of the junction left unmatched. Busulfan-fludarabine conditioning, marrow transplant, and cyclophosphamide on days +3 and +4 were administered. V is TRBV7-2 and J is TRBJ2-1, with TRBD1 identical over 9 bases. The TCR sequence derives from a male patient in his fifties who received an allogeneic stem cell transplant from an unrelated donor, was CMV-positive, and had acute GVHD only. Some T cells may trace back to the graft donor. This specimen was PBMCs, taken after allogeneic stem cell transplant with posttransplant cyclophosphamide. The CDR3 region is CASSPPGTGYNEQFF. CDR3 DNA sequence: TGTGCCAGCAGTCCCCCCGGGACAGGGTACAATGAGCAGTTCTTC.